A selection of T cell receptor beta chains follows, all from one sample in a study of T cell repertoires in cytomegalovirus infection. A single record per CDR3 protein comes from TCRdb applying MiXCR to the reads. The data hold 55,000 to 70,000 distinct CDR3 sequences, with under 25% observed a single time. These TCRs are of unknown antigen specificity. Input material: PBMCs, sequenced either directly or after in vitro stimulation (not recorded which). The receptors originated from a human donor in good health (CMV status not recorded). Some clones in this sample may be carry-over from other donors' samples. Each CDR3 is given with its conserved first and last residue. D genes are given only for firm matches. Not all rows give a size; the values are once, few, many and, for expanded clones, a class.

abundance: many
d_gene: TRBD2
j_gene: TRBJ2-1
v_gene: TRBV7-2
CDR3nt: TGTGCCAGCAGCTTATCCCGGCTAGCGGGAGGGCCCTACAATGAGCAGTTCTTC
CDR3aa: CASSLSRLAGGPYNEQFF

abundance: many
d_gene: TRBD1
j_gene: TRBJ1-1
v_gene: TRBV7-2
CDR3nt: TGTGCCAGCAGCATTCCGGGACAGGGAACTGAAGCTTTCTTT
CDR3aa: CASSIPGQGTEAFF

abundance: NA
d_gene: NA
j_gene: TRBJ1-1
v_gene: TRBV7-2
CDR3nt: TGTGCCAGCAGCGTGATCGGTACTGAAGCTTTCTTT
CDR3aa: CASSVIGTEAFF

abundance: NA
d_gene: NA
j_gene: TRBJ1-2
v_gene: TRBV11-2
CDR3nt: TGTGCCAGCAGCACCGAAGGTGGATGGTATGGCTACACCTTC
CDR3aa: CASSTEGGWYGYTF

abundance: NA
d_gene: NA
j_gene: TRBJ1-1
v_gene: TRBV19
CDR3nt: TGTGCCAGTAGCGGCAGGGGAGGAGAAGCTTTCTTT
CDR3aa: CASSGRGGEAFF

abundance: few
d_gene: NA
j_gene: TRBJ1-2
v_gene: TRBV5-1
CDR3nt: TGCGCCAGCAGCTTGTTAACGGGAATGGGGTATGGCTACACCTTC
CDR3aa: CASSLLTGMGYGYTF

abundance: once
d_gene: NA
j_gene: TRBJ2-1
v_gene: TRBV10-2
CDR3nt: TGCGCCAGCTCGGGGGCAGATTTTAGACGCCTCAGCTCCTACAATGAGCAGTTCTTC
CDR3aa: CASSGADFRRLSSYNEQFF

abundance: NA
d_gene: NA
j_gene: TRBJ2-7
v_gene: TRBV27
CDR3nt: TGTGCCAGCAGTTTAGTGGGAGGCACCTACGAGCAGTACTTC
CDR3aa: CASSLVGGTYEQYF

abundance: NA
d_gene: NA
j_gene: TRBJ1-1
v_gene: TRBV7-9
CDR3nt: TGTGCCAGCCAAAAACAGGGTAACACTGAAGCTTTCTTT
CDR3aa: CASQKQGNTEAFF

abundance: many
d_gene: TRBD2
j_gene: TRBJ2-1
v_gene: TRBV7-2
CDR3nt: TGTGCCAGCAGCGCTAGCGGGAGGGATAACAATGAGCAGTTCTTC
CDR3aa: CASSASGRDNNEQFF

abundance: many
d_gene: TRBD2
j_gene: TRBJ2-1
v_gene: TRBV12-3/TRBV12-4
CDR3nt: TGTGCCAGCAGCGACGCTTGGCAGGGAGGGAATGAGCAGTTCTTC
CDR3aa: CASSDAWQGGNEQFF

abundance: few
d_gene: TRBD1
j_gene: TRBJ1-1
v_gene: TRBV9
CDR3nt: TGTGCCAGCAGCGAGACAGGGGTAGGGAACACTGAAGCTTTCTTT
CDR3aa: CASSETGVGNTEAFF

abundance: NA
d_gene: TRBD2
j_gene: TRBJ2-1
v_gene: TRBV5-1
CDR3nt: TGCGCCACCGCAGCGGGGATCCAATCCTACAATGAGCAGTTCTTC
CDR3aa: CATAAGIQSYNEQFF

abundance: few
d_gene: TRBD1
j_gene: TRBJ1-5
v_gene: TRBV4-1
CDR3nt: TGCGCCAGCAGGGGGACAGGGGGTCGCAATCAGCCCCAGCATTTT
CDR3aa: CASRGTGGRNQPQHF

abundance: many
d_gene: NA
j_gene: TRBJ1-4
v_gene: TRBV4-1
CDR3nt: TGCGCCAGCAGCCTGACAGGACCTAATGAAAAACTGTTTTTT
CDR3aa: CASSLTGPNEKLFF

abundance: NA
d_gene: NA
j_gene: TRBJ1-2
v_gene: TRBV5-1
CDR3nt: TGCGCCAGCAGCTTGGAGGGGGGAGATTATGTAGGCTACACCTTC
CDR3aa: CASSLEGGDYVGYTF

abundance: NA
d_gene: TRBD1
j_gene: TRBJ2-3
v_gene: TRBV6-5
CDR3nt: TGTGCCAGCAGTAGGGGACAGGCAGAGTATTTT
CDR3aa: CASSRGQAEYF

abundance: few
d_gene: NA
j_gene: TRBJ2-5
v_gene: TRBV5-6
CDR3nt: TGTGCCAGCAGCCTGGGACGGCGACCCGAAGAGACCCAGTACTTC
CDR3aa: CASSLGRRPEETQYF

abundance: NA
d_gene: TRBD1
j_gene: TRBJ2-7
v_gene: TRBV7-7
CDR3nt: TGTGCCAGCAGCCGCACCCGGACAGGGGTGGTGTACGATCAGTACTTC
CDR3aa: CASSRTRTGVVYDQYF

abundance: once
d_gene: TRBD2
j_gene: TRBJ2-1
v_gene: TRBV10-3
CDR3nt: TGTGCCATCAGAAGGACTAGCGGGAGCTACAATGAGCAGTTCTTC
CDR3aa: CAIRRTSGSYNEQFF

abundance: NA
d_gene: NA
j_gene: TRBJ2-1
v_gene: TRBV9
CDR3nt: TGTGCCAGCAGCGTAGAGGCTGTCTTGAGCTCCTACAATGAGCAGTTCTTC
CDR3aa: CASSVEAVLSSYNEQFF

abundance: NA
d_gene: NA
j_gene: TRBJ1-1
v_gene: TRBV6-6
CDR3nt: TGTGCCAGCAGTTACTCGGGCCGTCCCCCGAACACTGAAGCTTTCTTT
CDR3aa: CASSYSGRPPNTEAFF

abundance: few
d_gene: TRBD1
j_gene: TRBJ2-5
v_gene: TRBV28
CDR3nt: TGTGCCAGCAGTCTAACCGGGACAGGGGTTCGAGAGACCCAGTACTTC
CDR3aa: CASSLTGTGVRETQYF

abundance: many
d_gene: NA
j_gene: TRBJ2-1
v_gene: TRBV7-8
CDR3nt: TGTGCCAGCAGCCGCCGTGGACGCAGCACTTCTAATGAGCAGTTCTTC
CDR3aa: CASSRRGRSTSNEQFF

abundance: NA
d_gene: TRBD2
j_gene: TRBJ2-1
v_gene: TRBV29-1
CDR3nt: TGCAGCGTTGTGTCTAGCGGGAATGAGCAGTTCTTC
CDR3aa: CSVVSSGNEQFF

abundance: NA
d_gene: TRBD1
j_gene: TRBJ2-7
v_gene: TRBV19
CDR3nt: TGTGCCAGTAGCAACAGGGGAGCCTACGAGCAGTACTTC
CDR3aa: CASSNRGAYEQYF

abundance: once
d_gene: TRBD1
j_gene: TRBJ2-7
v_gene: TRBV27
CDR3nt: TGTGCCAGCAGTCTCCTCCGGGACAGGGGTGGGGAGCAGTACTTC
CDR3aa: CASSLLRDRGGEQYF

abundance: few
d_gene: TRBD1
j_gene: TRBJ2-2
v_gene: TRBV12-5
CDR3nt: TGTGCTAGTGGTTTGTTTATTGGGGGTGGGACAGGCAACACCGGGGAGCTGTTTTTT
CDR3aa: CASGLFIGGGTGNTGELFF

abundance: NA
d_gene: NA
j_gene: TRBJ2-2
v_gene: TRBV9
CDR3nt: TGTGCCAGCAGCGTAGGTAGCGGATGGGGCACCGGGGAGCTGTTTTTT
CDR3aa: CASSVGSGWGTGELFF

abundance: few
d_gene: TRBD1
j_gene: TRBJ1-1
v_gene: TRBV6-2/TRBV6-3
CDR3nt: TGTGCCAGCAACGGAAATCGCAGGGGGACTGAAGCTTTCTTT
CDR3aa: CASNGNRRGTEAFF

abundance: many
d_gene: NA
j_gene: TRBJ2-3
v_gene: TRBV4-1
CDR3nt: TGCGCCAGCAGCCAAGATGGAGCAGGGATAGCGGCAGATACGCAGTATTTT
CDR3aa: CASSQDGAGIAADTQYF

abundance: NA
d_gene: NA
j_gene: TRBJ2-7
v_gene: TRBV9
CDR3nt: TGTGCCAGCAGCGTAGAGGGGTTCTCCGAGCAGTACTTC
CDR3aa: CASSVEGFSEQYF

abundance: NA
d_gene: NA
j_gene: TRBJ1-5
v_gene: TRBV19
CDR3nt: TGTGCCAGCAAGGGCCTCGGGAGGCAGCCCCAGCATTTT
CDR3aa: CASKGLGRQPQHF

abundance: many
d_gene: NA
j_gene: TRBJ1-3
v_gene: TRBV7-2
CDR3nt: TGTGCCAGCAGCTCAGGGAATGGAAACACCATATATTTT
CDR3aa: CASSSGNGNTIYF

abundance: few
d_gene: TRBD2
j_gene: TRBJ2-7
v_gene: TRBV20-1
CDR3nt: TGCAGTGCTAGTCTGGCTAGCGGGACCGAGCAGTACTTC
CDR3aa: CSASLASGTEQYF

abundance: many
d_gene: NA
j_gene: TRBJ1-3
v_gene: TRBV7-2
CDR3nt: TGTGCCAGCAGCTTAGCGAGCCAGGGGGGAAACACCATATATTTT
CDR3aa: CASSLASQGGNTIYF

abundance: many
d_gene: NA
j_gene: TRBJ2-7
v_gene: TRBV7-7
CDR3nt: TGTGCCAGCAGCGTGACTATCTGGGATTCGCCCGACGAGCAGTACTTC
CDR3aa: CASSVTIWDSPDEQYF

abundance: NA
d_gene: NA
j_gene: TRBJ2-7
v_gene: TRBV7-2
CDR3nt: TGTGCCAGCAGCTTAGACGGGAACTCCTACGAGCAGTACTTC
CDR3aa: CASSLDGNSYEQYF

abundance: NA
d_gene: NA
j_gene: TRBJ2-6
v_gene: TRBV10-3
CDR3nt: TGTGCCATCGGTCCTAAACAGGGAAGCTCTGGGGCCAACGTCCTGACTTTC
CDR3aa: CAIGPKQGSSGANVLTF

abundance: many
d_gene: TRBD2
j_gene: TRBJ2-7
v_gene: TRBV7-8
CDR3nt: TGTGCCAGCAGCCGCCCCGGGACTAGCGGGAGCGAGCAGTACTTC
CDR3aa: CASSRPGTSGSEQYF

abundance: NA
d_gene: NA
j_gene: TRBJ2-1
v_gene: TRBV24-1
CDR3nt: TGTGCCACCAGTGATTTCGGGGACTTAGTCGGTGAGCAGTTCTTC
CDR3aa: CATSDFGDLVGEQFF

abundance: many
d_gene: NA
j_gene: TRBJ1-6
v_gene: TRBV7-9
CDR3nt: TGTGCCAGCAGCTTAGAGGGAGGGAGCGGATCACCCCTCCACTTT
CDR3aa: CASSLEGGSGSPLHF

abundance: NA
d_gene: NA
j_gene: TRBJ2-5
v_gene: TRBV20-1
CDR3nt: TGCAGTGCTAGGCCAGACCTACAGGTCCAAGAGACCCAGTACTTC
CDR3aa: CSARPDLQVQETQYF

abundance: many
d_gene: TRBD1
j_gene: TRBJ1-1
v_gene: TRBV7-2
CDR3nt: TGTGCCAGCAGCTTTGGGACAGGACGGGAAGCTTTCTTT
CDR3aa: CASSFGTGREAFF

abundance: NA
d_gene: NA
j_gene: TRBJ1-6
v_gene: TRBV7-2
CDR3nt: TGTGCCAGCAGCCCTCCGACAGGAAACTATTCACCCCTCCACTTT
CDR3aa: CASSPPTGNYSPLHF

abundance: many
d_gene: TRBD2
j_gene: TRBJ2-3
v_gene: TRBV4-3
CDR3nt: TGCGCCAGCAGCCAAGCACGGGCGGGGGGGCTCGCAGATACGCAGTATTTT
CDR3aa: CASSQARAGGLADTQYF

abundance: NA
d_gene: TRBD2
j_gene: TRBJ2-7
v_gene: TRBV6-1
CDR3nt: TGTGCCAGCCGCGCCAGGACTAGCGGGAGGCTAAGCTCCTACGAGCAGTACTTC
CDR3aa: CASRARTSGRLSSYEQYF

abundance: NA
d_gene: TRBD1
j_gene: TRBJ1-1
v_gene: TRBV2
CDR3nt: TGTGCCACCGGACAGGGGAGGGGCACTGAAGCTTTCTTT
CDR3aa: CATGQGRGTEAFF

abundance: few
d_gene: TRBD2
j_gene: TRBJ2-3
v_gene: TRBV11-3
CDR3nt: TGTGCCAGCAGCTTAGGCCCGAAACGGGGGAGGGTAGCGGGCAGCACAGATACGCAGTATTTT
CDR3aa: CASSLGPKRGRVAGSTDTQYF

abundance: NA
d_gene: TRBD1
j_gene: TRBJ1-2
v_gene: TRBV20-1
CDR3nt: TGCAGTGCGAAAATTACAGGGGGCTATGGCTACACCTTC
CDR3aa: CSAKITGGYGYTF

abundance: few
d_gene: TRBD2
j_gene: TRBJ2-5
v_gene: TRBV7-3
CDR3nt: TGTGCCAGCAGCCCGGGACTACTAAATGGAGGTGGAGAGACCCAGTACTTC
CDR3aa: CASSPGLLNGGGETQYF

abundance: NA
d_gene: TRBD2
j_gene: TRBJ2-1
v_gene: TRBV9
CDR3nt: TGTGCCAGCAGCGCCTCCGGGACTAGCGGGATCAATGAGCAGTTCTTC
CDR3aa: CASSASGTSGINEQFF

abundance: few
d_gene: TRBD2
j_gene: TRBJ2-1
v_gene: TRBV7-8
CDR3nt: TGTGCCAGCAGCCAAACTAGCGGGAGTGGGGATGAGCAGTTCTTC
CDR3aa: CASSQTSGSGDEQFF

abundance: NA
d_gene: NA
j_gene: TRBJ1-5
v_gene: TRBV12-3/TRBV12-4
CDR3nt: TGTGCCTGTATCCTTTATAGCAATCAGCCCCAGCATTTT
CDR3aa: CACILYSNQPQHF

abundance: once
d_gene: NA
j_gene: TRBJ1-2
v_gene: TRBV19
CDR3nt: TGTGCCAGTAGCCTTAACGGCAGGACAAGCTATGGCTACACCTTC
CDR3aa: CASSLNGRTSYGYTF

abundance: few
d_gene: NA
j_gene: TRBJ1-2
v_gene: TRBV28
CDR3nt: TGTGCCAGCAGTTTCCCCGCAGGAAACATCTATGGCTACACCTTC
CDR3aa: CASSFPAGNIYGYTF

abundance: NA
d_gene: TRBD1
j_gene: TRBJ2-5
v_gene: TRBV6-5
CDR3nt: TGTGCCAGCACCCCCGGTTGGGACAGGGGTCTCGAGACCCAGTACTTC
CDR3aa: CASTPGWDRGLETQYF

abundance: NA
d_gene: NA
j_gene: TRBJ2-1
v_gene: TRBV12-3/TRBV12-4
CDR3nt: TGTGCCAGCAGTTCAGTGGGGGGTCTGGGTTACAATGAGCAGTTCTTC
CDR3aa: CASSSVGGLGYNEQFF

abundance: NA
d_gene: TRBD2
j_gene: TRBJ2-3
v_gene: TRBV19
CDR3nt: TGTGCCAGTAGGGCAGCGGGGGTCACAGATACGCAGTATTTT
CDR3aa: CASRAAGVTDTQYF

abundance: NA
d_gene: NA
j_gene: TRBJ2-3
v_gene: TRBV2
CDR3nt: TGTGCCAGCATTCCCTCAGATACGCAGTATTTT
CDR3aa: CASIPSDTQYF